The entry that follows covers one TCR beta chain sequence. As originally analysed: Amplification with reference gene primers provided the estimates of nucleated cell counts. Method: immunoSEQ multiplex PCR; TCRdb's copy keeps in-frame clones and lacks some. For V, J and clone size, that table is used; D and trimming come from the DNA. The sample lists about 260,000 clones, around 90% seen once, with about 0.7% in the top ten. This CDR3 region has 12 residues. V gave up 5 bases and J gave up 3 bases, with 8 bases separating them. Germline V lookup: CDR1 MNHEY, CDR2 SVGEGT. This sample is drawn from a study of blood T cell repertoires in COVID-19. The wider study: Acute and convalescent COVID-19 specimens originated in the United States, Italy and Spain. Nucleic acid was either cDNA or gDNA, and it came from T cells, B-cell-depleted T cells, or PBMCs.

The rearrangement uses TRBV6-2 or TRBV6-3 and TRBJ2-7; D is perhaps TRBD2 (5 bases). The receptor was derived from a human donor in a cohort sampled during active COVID-19. The specimen was peripheral blood. CDR3 region: CASSPGIYEQYF. In nucleotides, the CDR3 is TGTGCCAGCAGTCCCGGGATCTACGAGCAGTACTTC.